Listed below are T cell receptor beta chains from one sample, sequenced in a study of STAT5B mutations in CD4+ large granular lymphocyte leukemia. Data came from immunoSEQ multiplex PCR; TCRdb stores just in-frame clones and leaves some out. The sample gives around 34,000 clones, 85% of which show up once; roughly 4.3% is in the top ten. The specimen was CD4+ T cells from blood buffy coats. These receptors came from a human donor in good health. The CDR3 runs from the conserved cysteine through the conserved F or W. Each record gives: CDR3 length, clone size, V gene, D gene, J gene, CDR3 DNA, CDR3 protein. D genes are given only for firm matches. Some rows mark clone size as missing; the rest say once, few, many or name a class of expanded clone.

>17|.|TRBV5-1|.|TRBJ2-2
TGCGCCAGCAGCTATGTGGGAGGCTACAGGACCTTCGGGGAGCTGTTTTTT
CASSYVGGYRTFGELFF
>15|.|TRBV28|.|TRBJ1-3
TGTGCCAGCAGCGCCTTAAAAGTCTCTGGAAACACCATATATTTT
CASSALKVSGNTIYF
>18|.|TRBV7-2|TRBD1|TRBJ2-5
TGTGCCAGCAGCTTAGGGCGTTTAACAGGGGGCCTTGGAGAGACCCAGTACTTC
CASSLGRLTGGLGETQYF
>12|.|TRBV30|TRBD1|TRBJ2-5
TGTGCCTGGAGTCGACAGGGGGAGACCCAGTACTTC
CAWSRQGETQYF
>18|.|TRBV7-9|TRBD1|TRBJ2-7
TGTGCCAGCAGCGCAGATCATCGATTGGACAGGGGGATCTACGAGCAGTACTTC
CASSADHRLDRGIYEQYF
>13|.|TRBV5-1|.|TRBJ2-2
TGCGCCAGCGGGCGGCAGGGGATCGGGGAGCTGTTTTTT
CASGRQGIGELFF
>15|.|TRBV28|TRBD1|TRBJ1-1
TGTGCCAGCAGTTTATTTGGGACAGCGAACACTGAAGCTTTCTTT
CASSLFGTANTEAFF
>14|.|TRBV5-6|.|TRBJ2-7
TGTGCCAGCAGTCATTCCAAGGGTTCCTACGAGCAGTACTTC
CASSHSKGSYEQYF
>15|.|TRBV5-1|TRBD2|TRBJ2-7
TGCGCCAGCAGCTTGCTCCCTAGCGGCCCCTACGAGCAGTACTTC
CASSLLPSGPYEQYF
>14|once|TRBV7-2|.|TRBJ2-4
TGTGCCAGCAGCTTATCCCGGGCCTCGAACATTCAGTACTTC
CASSLSRASNIQYF
>15|few|TRBV19|.|TRBJ1-1
TGTGCCAGTAGTACCAGGGTGGATATGAACACTGAAGCTTTCTTT
CASSTRVDMNTEAFF